This TCR beta chain emerged from a study of blood T cell repertoires in COVID-19. Germline assignment: CDR1 MRHNA and CDR2 SNTAGT. The CDR3 covers 16 residues. V gave up 6 bases and J gave up 2 bases; unmatched junction bases: 8. Repertoires were generated with immunoSEQ multiplex PCR, while TCRdb's copy carries only in-frame clones and drops some. The sample lists hundreds of thousands of clones; 88% were seen once. Participants reported their clinical history, and cohort assignment relied on those reports. This TCR was recovered from a woman aged 30 to 39 who had recovered from COVID-19. Input material: PBMCs or T cells enriched from blood (not recorded which). The rearrangement uses TRBV6-4 and TRBJ2-3; 10 bases are a match to TRBD2. The CDR3 DNA is TGTGCCAGCAGCCCCTTAGCGGGAGGTAACACAGATACGCAGTATTTT. Protein sequence: CASSPLAGGNTDTQYF.